This T cell receptor beta chain was found in a study of blood T cell repertoires in COVID-19. In the study overall: Spain, Italy and the United States supplied samples that represented acute and convalescent COVID-19.

Clinical history as reported by participants underpinned cohort assignment. Authors' data handling: Estimated nucleated cell counts came from reference gene primer amplification. Clones were sequenced by immunoSEQ multiplex PCR, and TCRdb holds only the in-frame ones, with some missing. Clone size and the V and J calls come from that table; the DNA yielded D and trimming. The sample comprises about 430,000 clones, roughly 88% of which are singletons, and roughly 0.97% rests with the top ten. CDR1 is MNHNY, CDR2 SVGAGI, per germline (reference sequence). The CDR3 extends over 13 amino acids. With respect to this clone: Compared with germline, one end of the junction differs, possibly owing to a read error.

What was sequenced was PBMCs or T cells enriched from blood (not recorded which). This rearrangement joins TRBV6-6 to TRBJ1-1, with a possible D match to TRBD1 (6 bases). This TCR was recovered from a woman aged 30 to 39 with acute COVID-19. As DNA, the CDR3 is TGTGCCAGCAGCGAAACAGGGAACCCTGAAGCTTTCTTT. Protein: CASSETGNPEAFF.